These 10 T cell receptor beta chains share one sample of origin, sequenced in a study of Ad26.COV2.S vaccination and SARS-CoV-2 variants. Clones were read by immunoSEQ multiplex PCR, and TCRdb kept only the in-frame ones, dropping some. The sample contains about 350,000 clones, around 90% of which appear only once. As to treatment: 15 to 20 received Ad26.COV2.S at low or high dose, single or two shots; about 5 received placebo; per-sample allocation not given. Collection of samples fell on day 63 after the first vaccine or placebo injection. This specimen consisted of peripheral blood, obtained in a trial of Ad26.COV2.S vaccine versus placebo. The receptor set was obtained from a person between 18 and 60 years old who received the Ad26.COV2.S COVID-19 vaccine or a placebo.

The V call is TRBV5-6, the J call TRBJ1-1, with D perhaps matching TRBD1 (5 bases). The CDR3 extends over 15 amino acids. Trimming left V 2 bases short and J 6 bases short, with 17 bases between. Germline V gives CDR1 SGHDT, CDR2 YYEEEE. This chain's CDR3 is CASSFRQSGFAEAFF. The CDR3 nucleotides read TGTGCCAGCAGCTTCCGACAGTCGGGATTTGCTGAAGCTTTCTTT.

The chain employs TRBV11-2 and TRBJ2-5; D is unresolved. Germline V gene lookup returns CDR1 SGHAT and CDR2 FQNNGV. V was clipped by 5 bases and J by 9 bases, with 25 bases between them. There are 16 residues in the CDR3. CDR3 region: CASSPTTSRFKVAQYF. Here the CDR3 DNA reads TGTGCCAGCAGCCCCACTACCTCGAGGTTCAAGGTAGCCCAGTACTTC.

V usage is TRBV9 and J usage is TRBJ1-2; tentatively, D is TRBD1 (5 bases). V lost 0 bases and J lost 4, with 10 bases in between. CDR1 is SGDLS, CDR2 YYNGEE, per germline. This CDR3 spans 14 amino acids. The CDR3 loop is CASSVGQSSYGYTF. The CDR3 bases are TGTGCCAGCAGCGTAGGACAGAGCTCCTATGGCTACACCTTC.

This clone was recorded a few times. CDR3 residues: CASSQDLGPDTQYF. The CDR3 DNA sequence: TGCGCCAGCAGCCAAGATCTTGGGCCAGATACGCAGTATTTT. The genes are TRBV4-3 and TRBJ2-3, with D unresolved. V was cut by 0 bases and J by 4 bases, with 8 bases left in between. Germline-derived CDR1 and CDR2 are LGHNA and YSLEER. The CDR3 consists of 14 residues.

The count of this clone is one. The CDR3 bases are TGTGCCAGCAGCTTGGGGACAGGGGTGGTTCAGCCCCAGCATTTT. It specifies CASSLGTGVVQPQHF. The chain carries TRBV7-8 and TRBJ1-5, with 10 bases matching TRBD1. V lost 3 bases, J lost 6 bases, and 5 bases stayed unmatched. This CDR3 has 15 residues. In germline, CDR1 is SGHVS, CDR2 FQNEAQ.

The chain employs TRBV7-8 and TRBJ1-3; the D is unclear. With 6 bases removed from V and 4 bases from J, the gap between germline ends came to 10 bases. CDR1 and CDR2 from the germline V gene are SGHVS and FQNEAQ. This CDR3 is 13 amino acids long. CDR3 region: CASRLRAGNTIYF. The CDR3 DNA reads as TGTGCCAGCAGGTTAAGAGCGGGAAACACCATATATTTT.

The V call is TRBV5-6, the J call TRBJ1-1; D might be TRBD1 (6 bases). Trimming stripped 3 bases from V and 4 bases from J, with 13 bases between. CDR1 and CDR2 (germline): SGHDT, YYEEEE. The CDR3 spans 14 residues. CDR3: CASSSRQAITEAFF. The CDR3 DNA reads as TGTGCCAGCAGCTCACGACAGGCGATCACTGAAGCTTTCTTT.

This sequence joins TRBV6-2 or TRBV6-3 and TRBJ1-1; perhaps TRBD1 as D (5 bases). Trimming stripped 5 bases from V and 3 bases from J, with 7 bases between. There are 12 residues in the CDR3. Germline loops: CDR1 MNHEY, CDR2 SVGEGT. The CDR3 sequence: CASSRQHTEAFF. DNA of the CDR3: TGTGCCAGCAGTAGACAGCACACTGAAGCTTTCTTT.

The V and J genes are TRBV11-2 and TRBJ1-1; the D gene is possibly TRBD1 (6 bases). Germline CDR1 reads SGHAT; CDR2 reads FQNNGV. The length of the CDR3 is 16 residues. V lost 5 bases, J lost 1 base, and 17 bases lay in between. CDR3 region: CASSPRAAGANTEAFF. CDR3 DNA sequence: TGTGCCAGCAGCCCAAGAGCGGCGGGGGCGAACACTGAAGCTTTCTTT. The variable domain in full, completed from reference TRBV11-2 and TRBJ1-1, reads EAGVAQSPRYKIIEKRQSVAFWCNPISGHATLYWYQQILGQGPKLLIQFQNNGVVDDSQLPKDRFSAERLKGVDSTLKIQPAKLEDSAVYLCASSPRAAGANTEAFFGQGTRLTVV.

The chain couples TRBV18 to TRBJ2-7; perhaps TRBD2 as D (5 bases). The V gene lost 2 bases and the J gene lost 7 bases, with 12 bases spanning the gap. The CDR3 runs to 13 residues. Germline CDR1 and CDR2: KGHSH and LQKENI. The CDR3 nucleotides read TGTGCCAGCTCACCATCGGCCTGGAGGGAGCAGTACTTC. Amino acid sequence: CASSPSAWREQYF.